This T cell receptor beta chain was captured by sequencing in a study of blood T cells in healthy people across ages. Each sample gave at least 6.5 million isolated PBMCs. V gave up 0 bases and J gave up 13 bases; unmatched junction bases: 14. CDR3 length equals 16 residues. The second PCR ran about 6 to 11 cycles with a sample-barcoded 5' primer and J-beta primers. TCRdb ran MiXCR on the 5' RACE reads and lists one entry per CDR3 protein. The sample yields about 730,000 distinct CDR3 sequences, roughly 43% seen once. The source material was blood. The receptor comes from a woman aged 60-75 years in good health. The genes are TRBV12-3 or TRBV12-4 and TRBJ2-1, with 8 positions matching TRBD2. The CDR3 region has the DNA TGTGCCAGCAGTTTAGCTCCAGCGGGAGAGGGAGAGACCCAGTTCTTC. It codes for CASSLAPAGEGETQFF.